One sample yielded the 20 T cell receptor beta chains listed below, sequenced in a study of hypomethylating agent response in myelodysplastic syndrome. Method: immunoSEQ multiplex PCR; TCRdb's copy keeps in-frame clones and lacks some. The sample yields about 4,500 clones, 75% to 85% seen once. The sample consisted of bone marrow, taken before or after starting hypomethylating agent treatment for myelodysplastic syndrome (not recorded which). The receptor set was obtained from a human donor with myelodysplastic syndrome.

This rearrangement joins TRBV7-8 to TRBJ2-7; D call uncertain. The V gene lost 5 bases and the J gene lost 6 bases, with 11 bases spanning the gap. This CDR3 spans 12 amino acids. Germline-derived CDR1 and CDR2 are SGHVS and FQNEAQ. The CDR3 region is CASSIETLEQYF. DNA of the CDR3: TGTGCCAGCAGCATAGAGACCCTCGAGCAGTACTTC.

V is TRBV27 and J is TRBJ2-1; 7 nucleotides match TRBD2. The CDR3 runs 16 residues. Germline CDR1 MNHEY, CDR2 SMNVEV (reference sequence). J was trimmed by 5 bases and V by 5 bases; bases with no gene match: 12. CDR3 in DNA: TGTGCCAGCAGTCCCTCCCCTAGCGGTGCGAACAATGAGCAGTTCTTC. Its protein is CASSPSPSGANNEQFF.

Only a few counts were recorded for this clone. This sequence joins TRBV18 and TRBJ2-2; possible D gene TRBD1, 5 bases. The CDR3 consists of 16 residues. Trimming removed 2 bases at V and 1 base at J, with 11 bases between. Per germline, CDR1 KGHSH and CDR2 LQKENI. CDR3: CASSPAQGMNTGELFF. The CDR3 nucleotides read TGTGCCAGCTCACCAGCCCAGGGTATGAACACCGGGGAGCTGTTTTTT.

CDR3 sequence: CASSTQGSGNTIYF. In DNA, the CDR3 is TGTGCCAGTAGTACCCAGGGCTCTGGAAACACCATATATTTT. The rearrangement uses TRBV19 and TRBJ1-3; D perhaps matches TRBD1 (5 bases). Germline CDR1 reads LNHDA; CDR2 reads SQIVND (reference sequence). There are 14 residues in the CDR3. Trimming pared 4 bases from V and 0 bases from J, leaving 7 bases between.

This clone came up a few times. The rearrangement links TRBV2 to TRBJ2-3; 16 bases align to TRBD2. The CDR3 extends over 16 amino acids. The V gene end was trimmed by 8 bases and the J gene end by 4 bases; junction bases not matched to a gene: 6. Per germline, CDR1 SNHLY and CDR2 FYNNEI. The CDR3 nucleotides are TGTGCCAGCCTGGGACTAGCGGGGGGGACCCCAGATACGCAGTATTTT. Encoded protein: CASLGLAGGTPDTQYF. Variable domain in full (rest from reference TRBV2 and TRBJ2-3): EPEVTQTPSHQVTQMGQEVILRCVPISNHLYFYWYRQILGQKVEFLVSFYNNEISEKSEIFDDQFSVERPDGSNFTLKIRSTKLEDSAMYFCASLGLAGGTPDTQYFGPGTRLTVL.

The chain couples TRBV6-1 to TRBJ2-3, with D possibly called TRBD1 or TRBD2 (5 bases each). Germline CDR1 MNHNS, CDR2 SASEGT. The V end was cut by 3 bases, the J end by 4 bases, with 8 bases between. The CDR3 is 13 residues long. CDR3 in amino acids: CASSDRGPDTQYF. CDR3 nucleotide sequence: TGTGCCAGCAGTGACCGGGGCCCAGATACGCAGTATTTT.

The chain is built from TRBV5-1 and TRBJ1-2, with TRBD1 matching 8 bases. The CDR3 length is 15 residues. Germline-derived CDR1 and CDR2 are SGHRS and YFSETQ. The ends lost 0 bases at V and 5 bases at J; junction bases unmatched: 6. Here the CDR3 reads CASSLDGQGRYGYTF. CDR3 sequence (DNA): TGCGCCAGCAGCTTGGATGGACAGGGACGGTATGGCTACACCTTC.

This chain links TRBV2 with TRBJ2-1, with 12 bases that match TRBD2. The CDR3 consists of 16 residues. Germline V gives CDR1 SNHLY, CDR2 FYNNEI. J gave up 8 bases and V 1 base, and 6 bases lay outside the gene matches. CDR3 region: CASSEGLAGGSDEQFF. Here the CDR3 DNA reads TGTGCCAGCAGTGAAGGCCTAGCGGGGGGGTCGGATGAGCAGTTCTTC.

The rearrangement uses TRBV4-3 and TRBJ1-1; D uncertain. Trimming took 0 bases from V and 5 from J, leaving 19 bases between them. Looked up from germline, CDR1 is LGHNA and CDR2 is YSLEER. The CDR3 has 17 residues. This CDR3 is CASSQDYIGSVMTEAFF. CDR3 in DNA: TGCGCCAGCAGCCAAGATTATATCGGATCGGTGATGACTGAAGCTTTCTTT.

The chain recombines TRBV2 with TRBJ1-4, with a possible D match to TRBD1 (5 bases). Germline CDR1 and CDR2: SNHLY and FYNNEI. The CDR3 extends over 15 amino acids. Trimming took 7 bases from V and 4 from J, leaving 16 bases between them. The CDR3 is CASNPRGLVNEKLFF. The CDR3 DNA reads TGTGCCAGCAACCCAAGGGGTTTAGTTAATGAAAAACTGTTTTTT.

The V call is TRBV5-1, the J call TRBJ1-3, with 9 bases fitting TRBD1. V shed 3 bases and J 7 bases; nucleotides not matched to a gene: 5. The V gene's germline CDR1 is SGHRS and CDR2 YFSETQ. The CDR3 covers 14 residues. Here the CDR3 reads CASSSQGADNTIYF. Here the CDR3 DNA reads TGCGCCAGCAGCTCACAGGGGGCGGACAACACCATATATTTT.

The chain carries TRBV6-5 and TRBJ2-7; D gene ambiguous. The CDR3 runs to 14 residues. The germline gives CDR1 MNHEY, CDR2 SVGAGI. Trimming left V 7 bases short and J 0 bases short, with 13 bases between. Here the CDR3 reads CASKPITSSYEQYF. The CDR3, as DNA: TGTGCCAGCAAGCCCATAACGAGCTCCTACGAGCAGTACTTC.

This chain joins TRBV10-1 and TRBJ1-1; D is ambiguous. Germline CDR1 WNHNN, CDR2 SYGVQD (reference sequence). V lost 3 bases to trimming and J lost 7 bases, with 9 bases between them. This CDR3 contains 12 residues. The CDR3, as DNA: TGCGCCAGCAGTGACCCCGGCCTTGAAGCTTTCTTT. Protein product: CASSDPGLEAFF.

In its sample, this clone ranks as medium-sized. The J gene is TRBJ2-7, the V gene TRBV4-3, with TRBD1 identical over 9 bases. CDR1 and CDR2 (germline): LGHNA, YSLEER. The V segment lost 5 bases and the J segment 0 bases; nucleotides outside the gene matches: 5. The CDR3 runs to 15 residues. In nucleotides, the CDR3 is TGCGCCAGCAGCGACGACAGGGGGAGCTCCTACGAGCAGTACTTC. Its protein is CASSDDRGSSYEQYF.

This chain joins TRBV19 and TRBJ1-6, with 7 bases that match TRBD1. CDR3 size: 15 residues. Unmatched junction bases numbered 11, after V lost 5 bases and J lost 10 bases. The V gene's germline CDR1 is LNHDA and CDR2 SQIVND (reference sequence). The CDR3 region is CASSVQGIEGSPLHF. The CDR3 DNA reads TGTGCCAGTAGTGTACAGGGGATAGAGGGCTCACCCCTCCACTTT.

This chain links TRBV6-5 with TRBJ2-5; perhaps TRBD2 as D (7 bases). The CDR3 covers 14 residues. From germline, CDR1 is MNHEY and CDR2 SVGAGI. The V gene lost 3 bases and the J gene lost 5 bases, with 13 bases spanning the gap. CDR3 sequence: CASSYPGGQETQYF. The DNA for the CDR3 is TGTGCCAGCAGTTATCCGGGGGGCCAGGAGACCCAGTACTTC.

CDR3 DNA: TGCGCCAGCAGCCCTGGCTGGGGGACCGGGGAGCTGTTTTTT. This gives the protein CASSPGWGTGELFF. The rearrangement uses TRBV5-1 and TRBJ2-2, with D perhaps assigned TRBD1 or TRBD2 (5 bases each). The CDR3 covers 14 residues. The V gene's germline CDR1 is SGHRS and CDR2 YFSETQ. Between the trimmed V and J ends, which lost 4 bases and 5 bases, there was a span of 12 bases.

This chain joins TRBV10-1 and TRBJ2-2; D remains unclear. Trimming removed 4 bases at V and 3 bases at J, with 9 bases between. This CDR3 is built from 14 residues. Germline CDR1 is WNHNN and CDR2 is SYGVQD (reference sequence). The chain's CDR3 is CASSAWGYTGELFF. The CDR3 nucleotides are TGCGCCAGCAGTGCCTGGGGTTACACCGGGGAGCTGTTTTTT.

CDR3 loop: CASSYMLSAGGSPLHF. The CDR3 nucleotides are TGTGCCAGCAGTTACATGCTGTCGGCCGGGGGTTCACCCCTCCACTTT. The V and J genes are TRBV6-6 and TRBJ1-6; TRBD1 might be the D (5 bases). The CDR3 covers 16 residues. V lost 2 bases and J 9 bases, leaving 17 bases between the germline ends. CDR1 and CDR2 from the germline V gene are MNHNY and SVGAGI (reference sequence).

The rearrangement links TRBV29-1 to TRBJ2-7; D gene unclear. The ends were cut back, 5 bases at V and 0 bases at J, with 14 bases in the middle. Germline V gives CDR1 SQVTM, CDR2 ANQGSEA. The CDR3 is 14 amino acids. The CDR3 bases are TGCAGCGTTACGTCCGGCGGAAACTCCTACGAGCAGTACTTC. Protein product: CSVTSGGNSYEQYF.